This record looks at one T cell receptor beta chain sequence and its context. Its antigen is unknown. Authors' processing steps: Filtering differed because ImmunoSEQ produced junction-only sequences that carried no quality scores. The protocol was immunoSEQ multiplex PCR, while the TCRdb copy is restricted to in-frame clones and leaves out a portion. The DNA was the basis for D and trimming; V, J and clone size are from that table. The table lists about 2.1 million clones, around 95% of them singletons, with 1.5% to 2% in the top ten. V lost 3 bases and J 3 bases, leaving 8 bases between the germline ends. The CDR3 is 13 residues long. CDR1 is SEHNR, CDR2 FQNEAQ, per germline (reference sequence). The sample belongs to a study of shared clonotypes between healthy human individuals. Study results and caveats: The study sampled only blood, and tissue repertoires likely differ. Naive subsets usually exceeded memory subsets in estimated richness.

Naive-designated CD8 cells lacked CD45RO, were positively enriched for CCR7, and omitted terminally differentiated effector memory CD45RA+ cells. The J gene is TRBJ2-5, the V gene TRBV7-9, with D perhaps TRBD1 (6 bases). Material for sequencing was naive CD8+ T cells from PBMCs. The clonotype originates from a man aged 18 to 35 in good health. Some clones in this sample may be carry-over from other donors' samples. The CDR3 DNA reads TGTGCCAGCAGCTTCCCAGGGGAAGAGACCCAGTACTTC. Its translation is CASSFPGEETQYF.